The entry below describes one TCR beta chain. The antigen remains unidentified. The sample belongs to a study of beta chain features in type 1 diabetes. One heparinised blood draw averaging roughly 100 mL was given by each donor. Via the markers CD45RO/CCR7/CD25/CD127/CD95/CD27, stem cell-like memory, regulatory, central memory and naive CD4+ cells were sorted. Germline CDR1 is SGHRS and CDR2 is YFSETQ. There are 13 residues in the CDR3. V gave up 3 bases and J gave up 1 base, with 7 bases separating them. Study-level points and caveats: It was among patients, rather than healthy donors, that naive, central memory and Treg TCRB repertoires appeared more similar. A moderate, significant TCRB CDR3 shortening appeared in type 1 diabetes across four CD4+ subsets. The question left open here concerned HLA type influencing TCRB rearrangement.

What was sequenced were expressed TCRB transcripts, since all of the isolated RNA had been reverse transcribed. Sequenced by immunoSEQ multiplex PCR; TCRdb stores in-frame clones only, minus some. The sample yields roughly 340,000 clones, over 9.5% seen once. The rearrangement uses TRBV5-1 and TRBJ1-2; no reliable D call. Specimen: naive CD4+ T cells from blood. This sequence was found in a woman aged 18-29 years with type 1 diabetes. CDR3 amino acids: CASSWADNYGYTF. Written as DNA, the CDR3 is TGCGCCAGCAGCTGGGCAGATAACTATGGCTACACCTTC.